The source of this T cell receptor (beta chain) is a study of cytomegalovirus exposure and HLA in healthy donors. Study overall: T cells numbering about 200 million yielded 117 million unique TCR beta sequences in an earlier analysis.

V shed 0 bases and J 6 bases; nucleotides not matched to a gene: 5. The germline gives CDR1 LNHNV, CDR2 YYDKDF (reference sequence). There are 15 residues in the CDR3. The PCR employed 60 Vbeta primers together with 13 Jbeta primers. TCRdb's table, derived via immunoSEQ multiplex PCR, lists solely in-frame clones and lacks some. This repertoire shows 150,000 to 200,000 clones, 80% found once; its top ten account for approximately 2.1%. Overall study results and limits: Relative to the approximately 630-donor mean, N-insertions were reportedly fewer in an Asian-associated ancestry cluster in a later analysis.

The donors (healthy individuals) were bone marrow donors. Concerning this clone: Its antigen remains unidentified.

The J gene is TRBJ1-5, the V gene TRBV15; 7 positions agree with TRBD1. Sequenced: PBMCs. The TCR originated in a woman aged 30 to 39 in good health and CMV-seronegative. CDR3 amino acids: CATSRDRQGTQPQHF. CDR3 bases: TGTGCCACCAGCAGAGACCGACAGGGTACTCAGCCCCAGCATTTT.